The next 14 T cell receptor beta chains were all read from a single sample in a study of CD8+CD57+ T cells in acquired aplastic anemia. Genomic DNA templated the TCR beta VDJ and CDR3 profiling. TCRdb redid the calling of the reads with MiXCR, one entry per CDR3 protein. Of 150,000 to 200,000 distinct CDR3 sequences listed, around 60% are singletons. CD8+CD57+ cell expansion had been shown by flow cytometry in patients chosen for sequencing. The sequencing input was sorted CD4+, CD8+, or CD8+CD57+ T cells (not recorded which) from PBMCs. The receptors derive from a human donor with aplastic anemia.

The rearrangement links TRBV7-9 to TRBJ2-7; D could derive from TRBD1 or TRBD2 (5 bases each). Trimming cost V 5 bases and J 6 bases, with 17 bases left between them. The CDR3 covers 14 residues. The germline CDR1 and CDR2 sequences are SEHNR and FQNEAQ (reference sequence). The CDR3 protein is CASSGFRVLGEQYF. In DNA, the CDR3 is TGTGCCAGCAGCGGATTCAGGGTACTAGGCGAGCAGTACTTC.

The rearrangement uses TRBV5-1 and TRBJ1-4; D remains ambiguous. V dropped 5 bases and J dropped 8 bases, with 7 bases sitting between them. This CDR3 comprises 11 residues. Germline CDR1 and CDR2: SGHRS and YFSETQ. The CDR3 loop is CASRRGEKLFF. In DNA, the CDR3 is TGCGCCAGCAGGCGAGGAGAAAAACTGTTTTTT.

The sample holds many counts of this clonotype. V usage is TRBV20-1 and J usage is TRBJ2-5; 7 bases fit TRBD2. The germline V gene has CDR1 DFQATT and CDR2 SNEGSKA (reference sequence). Unmatched junction bases numbered 14, after V lost 0 bases and J lost 4 bases. The CDR3 totals 17 residues. The CDR3 here is CSARERGGGSLGETQYF. CDR3 DNA: TGCAGTGCTAGAGAGAGAGGCGGGGGAAGCTTGGGAGAGACCCAGTACTTC.

DNA for the CDR3: TGTGCCATCAGTGAGGGGGGGGGAATTTCACCCCTCCACTTT. Its protein is CAISEGGGISPLHF. The gene calls are TRBV10-3 and TRBJ1-6, with a tentative D call TRBD1 (5 bases). CDR3 length: 14 residues. Germline lookup yields CDR1 ENHRY and CDR2 SYGVKD. With 2 bases removed from V and 9 bases from J, the gap between germline ends came to 11 bases.

This clonotype was seen ten or more times. The chain links TRBV27 to TRBJ2-7, with D possibly TRBD1 on 5 matching bases. The ends were cut back, 5 bases at V and 4 bases at J, with 12 bases in the middle. The CDR3 totals 13 residues. Germline V lookup: CDR1 MNHEY, CDR2 SMNVEV (reference sequence). For the CDR3, the DNA is TGTGCCAGCAGTCCCGGACCAGGGTACGAGCAGTACTTC. Protein product: CASSPGPGYEQYF.

This chain uses TRBV10-3 with TRBJ2-5; 16 nucleotides agree with TRBD2. The germline V gene encodes CDR1 ENHRY and CDR2 SYGVKD. The CDR3 is made up of 17 amino acids. The V segment lost 2 bases and the J segment 7 bases; nucleotides outside the gene matches: 7. The CDR3 nucleotides are TGTGCCATCAGTGAGACCGGGACTAGCGGGGGGGGAGGGACCCAGTACTTC. This encodes CAISETGTSGGGGTQYF.

This clonotype was detected ten times or more. This chain links TRBV4-1 with TRBJ2-3; a possible D gene is TRBD1 (6 bases). V dropped 4 bases and J dropped 0 bases, with 17 bases sitting between them. The CDR3 consists of 17 residues. The germline CDR1 and CDR2 sequences are MGHRA and YSYEKL. CDR3 residues: CASSLLYTRGSTDTQYF. CDR3 coding DNA: TGCGCCAGCAGCCTTCTCTACACGAGGGGGAGCACAGATACGCAGTATTTT.

In the case of this clonotype: A much larger clone is a single base away; this may be a read error. The gene calls are TRBV6-5 and TRBJ1-2, with D possibly being TRBD1 (5 bases). Germline V lookup: CDR1 MNHEY, CDR2 SVGAGI. CDR3 length: 11 residues. The CDR3 reads CASRQGYGHTF. The CDR3, as DNA: TGTGCCAGCAGGCAGGGTTATGGCCACACCTTC.

This clonotype was counted between two and nine times. The rearrangement joins TRBV7-3 to TRBJ2-3; D tentatively reads TRBD1 or TRBD2 (6 bases each). V lost 4 bases and J lost 2, with 10 bases in between. CDR1 is SGHTA, CDR2 FQGTGA, per germline. This CDR3 has 14 residues. The CDR3: CASSSRGHTDTQYF. In nucleotides, the CDR3 is TGTGCCAGCAGCTCGCGGGGACACACAGATACGCAGTATTTT.

The chain couples TRBV29-1 to TRBJ2-7; no clear D gene. Germline CDR1 SQVTM, CDR2 ANQGSEA. Trimming removed 3 bases from V and 4 bases from J, with 7 bases in between. This CDR3 comprises 11 residues. The CDR3 DNA reads as TGCAGCGTTGACCAAGGTTACGAGCAGTACTTC. Protein product: CSVDQGYEQYF.

The V gene is TRBV20-1, the J gene TRBJ2-2, with D possibly being TRBD2 (6 bases). Per germline, CDR1 DFQATT and CDR2 SNEGSKA (reference sequence). Trimming shortened V by 6 bases and J by 5 bases, and 22 bases separated the two germline ends. The CDR3 spans 16 residues. This CDR3 reads CSATGGEAVGTGELFF. CDR3 nucleotides: TGCAGTGCAACCGGGGGTGAGGCGGTGGGAACCGGGGAGCTGTTTTTT.

In regard to this clonotype: Being one base from a much bigger clone, this may be a read error. This rearrangement joins TRBV6-2 or TRBV6-3 to TRBJ1-2; unclear D gene. From germline, CDR1 is MNHEY and CDR2 SVGEGT. The CDR3 consists of 14 residues. CDR3 DNA sequence: TGTGTCAGCAGTTACCTGGCGGAGCCGGGTGGCTACACCTTC. It codes for CVSSYLAEPGGYTF.

This clonotype has more than one count but fewer than ten. This chain links TRBV2 with TRBJ1-2; possibly TRBD1 for D (6 bases). The germline V and J ends were trimmed by 7 bases and 7 bases, with 19 bases remaining between them. The CDR3 is made up of 14 amino acids. Germline V CDR1 and CDR2: SNHLY, FYNNEI. The CDR3 region has the DNA TGTGCCAGCAACACAGGGACCGGCGCTTTTGGCTACACCTTC. Translating gives CASNTGTGAFGYTF.

The J gene is TRBJ1-2, the V gene TRBV7-2, with 10 positions matching TRBD1. CDR1 SGHTA and CDR2 FQGNSA come from the germline V gene. The CDR3 is 14 residues long. Trimming cost V 4 bases and J 7 bases; bases outside gene matches: 6. The CDR3 loop reads CASSSGTGESGYTF. In DNA form, the CDR3 reads TGTGCCAGCAGCTCCGGGACAGGGGAGAGTGGCTACACCTTC.